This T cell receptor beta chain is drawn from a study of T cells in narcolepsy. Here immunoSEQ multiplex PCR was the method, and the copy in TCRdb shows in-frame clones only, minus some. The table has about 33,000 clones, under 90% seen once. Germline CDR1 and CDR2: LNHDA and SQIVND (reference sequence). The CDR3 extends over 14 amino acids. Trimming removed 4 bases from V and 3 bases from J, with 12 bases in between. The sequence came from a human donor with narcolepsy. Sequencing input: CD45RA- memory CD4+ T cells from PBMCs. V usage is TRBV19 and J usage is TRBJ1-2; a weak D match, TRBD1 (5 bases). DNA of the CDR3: TGTGCCAGTAGTAAGAGTCGGGGGGACTATGGCTACACCTTC. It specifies CASSKSRGDYGYTF.